These 2 T cell receptor beta chains came from one sample sequenced in a study of long-term antiretroviral therapy in people with HIV. With survey level as its setting, the immunoSEQ assay was v3.0. The data were produced by immunoSEQ multiplex PCR, yet TCRdb's version contains in-frame clones alone and is incomplete. The data contain about 39,000 clones, roughly 82% of them seen just once; the ten biggest clones take up 5.5% to 7.5%. Source: unsorted PBMCs, taken 0.6 years after starting antiretroviral therapy. The source is a man between 18 and 35 years old with HIV.

The chain couples TRBV9 to TRBJ2-2, with 9 bases matching TRBD2. This CDR3 has 17 amino acids. Germline CDR1 is SGDLS and CDR2 is YYNGEE. V lost 0 bases to trimming and J lost 3 bases; unmatched junction nucleotides: 6. The DNA for the CDR3 is TGTGCCAGCAGCGTAGAGGTCACTAGCGGGTACACCGGGGAGCTGTTTTTT. Protein product: CASSVEVTSGYTGELFF.

The genes are TRBV28 and TRBJ2-1; D is uncertain. V was shortened by 4 bases and J by 11 bases, with 12 bases between the two germline ends. CDR1 MDHEN and CDR2 SYDVKM come from the germline V gene. The CDR3 is 12 residues long. The CDR3 coding sequence is TGTGCCAGCAGTTCCGGACCAAGCCAGCAGTTCTTC. Translation: CASSSGPSQQFF.